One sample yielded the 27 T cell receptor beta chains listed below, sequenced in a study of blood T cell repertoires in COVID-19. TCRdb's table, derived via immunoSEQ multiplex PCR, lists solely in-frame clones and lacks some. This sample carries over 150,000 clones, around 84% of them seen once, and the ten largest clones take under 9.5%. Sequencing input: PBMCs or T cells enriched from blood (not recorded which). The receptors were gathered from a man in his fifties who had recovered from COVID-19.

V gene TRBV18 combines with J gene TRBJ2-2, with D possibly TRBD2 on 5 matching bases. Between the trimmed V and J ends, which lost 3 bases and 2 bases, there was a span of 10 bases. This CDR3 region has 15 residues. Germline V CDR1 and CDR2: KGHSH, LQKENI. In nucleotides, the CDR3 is TGTGCCAGCTCACCGGAGGTCAGCAACACCGGGGAGCTGTTTTTT. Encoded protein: CASSPEVSNTGELFF.

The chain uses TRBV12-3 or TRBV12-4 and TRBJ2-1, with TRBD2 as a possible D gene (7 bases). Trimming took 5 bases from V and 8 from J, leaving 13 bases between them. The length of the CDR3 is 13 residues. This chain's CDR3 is CASSAGAPDEQFF. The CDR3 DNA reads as TGTGCCAGCAGTGCGGGGGCCCCGGATGAGCAGTTCTTC.

The CDR3 protein is CASSTLSPTGGSYGYTF. CDR3 coding DNA: TGTGCCAGCAGTACACTCTCTCCGACAGGGGGGAGCTATGGCTACACCTTC. The J gene is TRBJ1-2, the V gene TRBV27; TRBD1 aligns across 9 bases. CDR3 length equals 17 residues. The V gene's germline CDR1 is MNHEY and CDR2 SMNVEV (reference sequence). The J segment lost 4 bases and the V segment lost 5 bases, leaving 14 bases of the junction unmatched.

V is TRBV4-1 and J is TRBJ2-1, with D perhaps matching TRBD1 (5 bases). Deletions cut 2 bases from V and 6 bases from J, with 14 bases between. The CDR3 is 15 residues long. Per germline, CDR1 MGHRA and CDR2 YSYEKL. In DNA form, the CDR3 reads TGCGCCAGCAGCCAAAGGGGTCTGCCGGGCAATGAGCAGTTCTTC. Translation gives CASSQRGLPGNEQFF.

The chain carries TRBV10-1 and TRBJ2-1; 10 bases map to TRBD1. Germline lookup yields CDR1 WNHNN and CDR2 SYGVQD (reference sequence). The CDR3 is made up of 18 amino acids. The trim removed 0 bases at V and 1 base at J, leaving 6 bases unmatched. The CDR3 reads CASSESTGGVSSYNEQFF. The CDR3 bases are TGCGCCAGCAGTGAGTCGACAGGGGGCGTGTCATCCTACAATGAGCAGTTCTTC.

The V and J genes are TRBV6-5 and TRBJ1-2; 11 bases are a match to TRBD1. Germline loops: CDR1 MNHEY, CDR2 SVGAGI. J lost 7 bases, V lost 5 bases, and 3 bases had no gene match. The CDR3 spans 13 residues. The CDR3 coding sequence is TGTGCCAGCAGTACAGGGACAGGGGGTGGCTACACCTTC. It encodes CASSTGTGGGYTF.

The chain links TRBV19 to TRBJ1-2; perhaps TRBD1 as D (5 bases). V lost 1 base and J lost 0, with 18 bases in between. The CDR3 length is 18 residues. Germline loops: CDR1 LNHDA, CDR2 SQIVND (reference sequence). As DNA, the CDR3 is TGTGCCAGTAGTATAGGGCGGGGCGCTTCCTCTCCTAACTATGGCTACACCTTC. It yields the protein CASSIGRGASSPNYGYTF.

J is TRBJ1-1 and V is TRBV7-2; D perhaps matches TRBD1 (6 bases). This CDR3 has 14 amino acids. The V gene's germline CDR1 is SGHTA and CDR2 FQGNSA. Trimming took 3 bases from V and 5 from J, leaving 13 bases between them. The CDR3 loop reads CASSFGRQGTEAFF. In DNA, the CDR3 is TGTGCCAGCAGCTTTGGGCGTCAGGGGACTGAAGCTTTCTTT.

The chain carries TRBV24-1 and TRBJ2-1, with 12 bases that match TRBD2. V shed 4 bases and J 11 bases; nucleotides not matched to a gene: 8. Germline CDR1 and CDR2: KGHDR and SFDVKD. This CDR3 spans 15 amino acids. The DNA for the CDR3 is TGTGCCACCAGTGACCCGGGTCTAGCGGGGGGGAAGCAGTTCTTC. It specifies CATSDPGLAGGKQFF.

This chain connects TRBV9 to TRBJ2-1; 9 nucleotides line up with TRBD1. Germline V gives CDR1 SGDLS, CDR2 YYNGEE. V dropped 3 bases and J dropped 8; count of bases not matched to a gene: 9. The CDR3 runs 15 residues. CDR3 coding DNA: TGTGCCAGCAGCGAACAGGGGGCCCTGATCGATGAGCAGTTCTTC. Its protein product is CASSEQGALIDEQFF.

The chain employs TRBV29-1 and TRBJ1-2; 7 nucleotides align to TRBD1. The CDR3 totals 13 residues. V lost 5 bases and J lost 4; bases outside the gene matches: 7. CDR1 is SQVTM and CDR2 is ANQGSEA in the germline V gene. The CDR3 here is CSVRQGASYGYTF. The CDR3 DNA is TGCAGCGTTAGACAGGGCGCTTCCTATGGCTACACCTTC.

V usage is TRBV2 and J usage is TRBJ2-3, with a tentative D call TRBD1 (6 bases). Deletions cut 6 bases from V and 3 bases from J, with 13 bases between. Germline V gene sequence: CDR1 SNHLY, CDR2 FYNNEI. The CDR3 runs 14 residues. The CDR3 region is CASSRDKRTDTQYF. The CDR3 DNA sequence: TGTGCCAGCAGCCGGGACAAGAGAACAGATACGCAGTATTTT. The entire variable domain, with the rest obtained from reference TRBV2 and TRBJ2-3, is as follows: EPEVTQTPSHQVTQMGQEVILRCVPISNHLYFYWYRQILGQKVEFLVSFYNNEISEKSEIFDDQFSVERPDGSNFTLKIRSTKLEDSAMYFCASSRDKRTDTQYFGPGTRLTVL.

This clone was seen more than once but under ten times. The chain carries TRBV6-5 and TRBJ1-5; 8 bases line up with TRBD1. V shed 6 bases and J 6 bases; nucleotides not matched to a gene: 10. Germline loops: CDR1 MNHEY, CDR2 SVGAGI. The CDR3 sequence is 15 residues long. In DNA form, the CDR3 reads TGTGCCAGCAGCCCCGACAGGGGTCGGGTTCAGCCCCAGCATTTT. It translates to CASSPDRGRVQPQHF.

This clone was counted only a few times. CDR3 region: CASRHLQATYGYTF. In nucleotides, the CDR3 is TGTGCCAGCAGGCATCTACAGGCTACTTATGGCTACACCTTC. J is TRBJ1-2 and V is TRBV7-3, with a weak D call TRBD1 (5 bases). From germline, CDR1 is SGHTA and CDR2 FQGTGA. This CDR3 is built from 14 residues. V lost 6 bases and J 5 bases, leaving 16 bases between the germline ends. Full variable domain (remainder filled in from reference TRBV7-3 and TRBJ1-2): GAGVSQTPSNKVTEKGKYVELRCDPISGHTALYWYRQSLGQGPEFLIYFQGTGAADDSGLPNDRFFAVRPEGSVSTLKIQRTERGDSAVYLCASRHLQATYGYTFGSGTRLTVV.

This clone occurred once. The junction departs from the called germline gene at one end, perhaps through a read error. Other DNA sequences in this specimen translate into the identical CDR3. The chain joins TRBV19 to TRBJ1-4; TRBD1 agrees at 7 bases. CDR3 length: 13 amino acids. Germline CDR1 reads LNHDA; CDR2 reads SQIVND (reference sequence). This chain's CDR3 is CASNRDSNEKLFF. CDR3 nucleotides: TGTGCCAGTAACCGGGACAGTAATGAAAAGCTGTTTTTT.

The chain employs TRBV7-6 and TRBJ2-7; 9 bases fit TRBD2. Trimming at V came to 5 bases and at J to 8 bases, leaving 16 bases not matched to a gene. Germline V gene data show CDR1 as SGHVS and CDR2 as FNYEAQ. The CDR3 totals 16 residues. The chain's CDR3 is CASSPSGKRGATKQYF. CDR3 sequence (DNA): TGTGCCAGCAGCCCCAGTGGTAAGCGGGGGGCGACCAAGCAGTACTTC.

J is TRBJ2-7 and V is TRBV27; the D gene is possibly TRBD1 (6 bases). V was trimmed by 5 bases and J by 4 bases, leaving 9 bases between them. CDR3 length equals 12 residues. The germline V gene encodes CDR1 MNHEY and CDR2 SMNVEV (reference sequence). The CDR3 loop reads CASSRGGYEQYF. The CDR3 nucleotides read TGTGCCAGCAGTCGAGGGGGATACGAGCAGTACTTC.

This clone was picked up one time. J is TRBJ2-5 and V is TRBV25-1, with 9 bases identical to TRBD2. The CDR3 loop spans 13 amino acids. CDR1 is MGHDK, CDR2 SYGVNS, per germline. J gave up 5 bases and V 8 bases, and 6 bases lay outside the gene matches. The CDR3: CASRGTSGETQYF. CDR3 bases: TGTGCCAGCCGCGGCACTAGCGGGGAGACCCAGTACTTC.

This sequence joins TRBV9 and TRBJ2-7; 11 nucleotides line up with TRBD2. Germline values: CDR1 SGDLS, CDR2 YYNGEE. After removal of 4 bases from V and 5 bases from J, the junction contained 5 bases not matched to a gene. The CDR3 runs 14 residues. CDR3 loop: CASSHGLAGDEQYF. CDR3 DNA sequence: TGTGCCAGCAGCCATGGACTAGCGGGCGACGAGCAGTACTTC.

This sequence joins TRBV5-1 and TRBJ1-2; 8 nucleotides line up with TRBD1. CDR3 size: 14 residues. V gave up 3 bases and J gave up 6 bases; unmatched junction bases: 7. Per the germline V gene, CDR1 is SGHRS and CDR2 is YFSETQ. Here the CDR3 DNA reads TGCGCCAGCAGCTCACTCGGGACAGGCGATGGCTACACCTTC. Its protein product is CASSSLGTGDGYTF.

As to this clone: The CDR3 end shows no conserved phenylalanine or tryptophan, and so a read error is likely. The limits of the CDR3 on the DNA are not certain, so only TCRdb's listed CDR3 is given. CDR3: CASSQGRGGEHSGL. The V call is TRBV4-1, the J call TRBJ2-7; the table gives TRBD2 as D, unverified against the DNA. The CDR3 contains 14 residues when both ends are counted. Germline V gives CDR1 MGHRA, CDR2 YSYEKL.

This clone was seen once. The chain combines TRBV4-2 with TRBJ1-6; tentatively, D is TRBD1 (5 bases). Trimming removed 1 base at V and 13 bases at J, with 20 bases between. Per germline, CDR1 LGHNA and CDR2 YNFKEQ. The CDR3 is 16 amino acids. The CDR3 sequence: CASSQVRGGSPGPLHF. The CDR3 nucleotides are TGTGCCAGCAGCCAAGTAAGGGGAGGCTCTCCTGGGCCCCTCCACTTT.

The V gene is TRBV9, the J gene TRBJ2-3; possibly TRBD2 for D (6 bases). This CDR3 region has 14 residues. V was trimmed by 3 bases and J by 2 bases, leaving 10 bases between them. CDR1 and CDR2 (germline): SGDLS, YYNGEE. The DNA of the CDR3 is TGTGCCAGCAGCGGGCGGGACCACACAGATACGCAGTATTTT. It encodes CASSGRDHTDTQYF.

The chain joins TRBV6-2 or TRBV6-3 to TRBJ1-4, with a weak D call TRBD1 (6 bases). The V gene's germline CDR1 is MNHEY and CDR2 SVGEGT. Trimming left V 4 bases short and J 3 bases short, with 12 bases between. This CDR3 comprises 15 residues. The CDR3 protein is CASSFGQSSNEKLFF. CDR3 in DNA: TGTGCCAGCAGTTTCGGACAGTCTTCTAATGAAAAACTGTTTTTT.

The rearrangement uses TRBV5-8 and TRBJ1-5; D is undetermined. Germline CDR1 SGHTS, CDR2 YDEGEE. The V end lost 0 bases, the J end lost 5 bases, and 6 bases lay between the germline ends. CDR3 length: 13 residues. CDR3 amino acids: CASSLELDQPQHF. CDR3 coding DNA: TGTGCCAGCAGCTTGGAGTTAGATCAGCCCCAGCATTTT.

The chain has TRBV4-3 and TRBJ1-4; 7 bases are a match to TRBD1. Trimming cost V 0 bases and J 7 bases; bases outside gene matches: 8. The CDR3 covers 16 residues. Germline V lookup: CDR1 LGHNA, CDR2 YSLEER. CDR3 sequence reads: CASSQDGTGASEKLFF. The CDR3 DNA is TGCGCCAGCAGCCAAGATGGAACAGGGGCTAGTGAAAAACTGTTTTTT.

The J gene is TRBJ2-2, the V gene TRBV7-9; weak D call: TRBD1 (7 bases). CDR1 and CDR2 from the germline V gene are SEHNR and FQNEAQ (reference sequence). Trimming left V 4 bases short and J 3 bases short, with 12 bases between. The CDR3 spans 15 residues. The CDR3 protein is CASSWGRGDTGELFF. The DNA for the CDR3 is TGTGCCAGCAGCTGGGGCAGGGGGGACACCGGGGAGCTGTTTTTT.